The rows below give T cell receptor beta chains drawn from one sample of a study of T cell responses to AZD1222 COVID-19 vaccine. The table came from immunoSEQ multiplex PCR; TCRdb's copy has only in-frame clones and leaves some out. The sample lists some 120,000 clones; around 88% were seen once. Sequenced material: peripheral blood, taken on day 0 of AZD1222 vaccination. The receptors shown here come from an adult in good health. The CDR3 runs from the conserved cysteine through the conserved F or W. D genes are given only for firm matches. Expanded clones are given a class, and other clones once, few, many or no size at all.

clone_size	v_call	j_call	d_call	cdr3_length	cdr3_nt	cdr3_aa
.	TRBV18	TRBJ1-3	.	15	TGTGCCAGCTCACCAATTCGCCAGGCTGGAAACACCATATATTTT	CASSPIRQAGNTIYF
.	TRBV7-2	TRBJ1-4	.	15	TGTGCCAGCAGCCCCTGGAGGGGGGCTAATGAAAAACTGTTTTTT	CASSPWRGANEKLFF
.	TRBV2	TRBJ2-1	TRBD2	16	TGTGCCAGCAGTGAAAAAACTAGCGGAAAGTACAATGAGCAGTTCTTC	CASSEKTSGKYNEQFF
once	TRBV5-1	TRBJ1-5	TRBD1	15	TGCGCCAGCAGCTTGGGGACAGGGTCGAATCAGCCCCAGCATTTT	CASSLGTGSNQPQHF
.	TRBV7-8	TRBJ1-1	.	13	TGTGCCAGCAGCAACAGGGTGAGAACTGAAGCTTTCTTT	CASSNRVRTEAFF
.	TRBV30	TRBJ1-3	.	13	TGTGCCTACTCGACAGGACCGGGAAACACCATATATTTT	CAYSTGPGNTIYF
.	TRBV9	TRBJ2-1	.	13	TGTGCCAGCGGGGCCGGGGGCTACAATGAGCAGTTCTTC	CASGAGGYNEQFF
.	TRBV6-5	TRBJ2-7	TRBD1	14	TGTGCCAGTAGGTTTGGGGACAGCCGGTACGAGCAGTACTTC	CASRFGDSRYEQYF
.	TRBV27	TRBJ2-1	.	11	TGTGCCAGCATGGGGCTCAATGAGCAGTTCTTC	CASMGLNEQFF
.	TRBV7-2	TRBJ1-1	.	13	TGTGCCAGCAGCCTTTTTAAGAACACTGAAGCTTTCTTT	CASSLFKNTEAFF
.	TRBV2	TRBJ1-2	.	15	TGTGCCAGCAGTCCCGATACTGGACAGAACTATGGCTACACCTTC	CASSPDTGQNYGYTF
.	TRBV28	TRBJ2-5	TRBD1	15	TGTGCCAGCAGTTTATGGACGACAGGGTGGGAGACCCAGTACTTC	CASSLWTTGWETQYF
.	TRBV29-1	TRBJ1-2	.	13	TGCAGCGTTGTTGAGGGGACTAACTATGGCTACACCTTC	CSVVEGTNYGYTF
.	TRBV11-2	TRBJ1-1	.	16	TGTGCCAGCCGCTTAACCCGGGGAGGGATGAACACTGAAGCTTTCTTT	CASRLTRGGMNTEAFF
.	TRBV30	TRBJ1-6	.	17	TGTGCCTGGAGTGTGACCCGGACACCCGTCCATAATTCACCCCTCCACTTT	CAWSVTRTPVHNSPLHF